These T cell receptor beta chains were read from a single sample in a study of cytomegalovirus exposure and HLA in healthy donors. Sequencing used immunoSEQ multiplex PCR; TCRdb keeps in-frame clones, though not all of them. The top ten hold less than 5% of the sample, which has some 73,000 clones, over 85% seen once. Material for sequencing was PBMCs. These receptors all come from a woman aged 18 to 35 in good health and CMV-seropositive. Each CDR3 is given with its conserved first and last residue. The D gene is left open where the match is weak. Size tells how often a clone was seen (once, few, many) or the class of an expanded clone, and some rows leave it out.

cdr3_aa	cdr3_nt	d_call	clone_size	v_call	j_call
CASSLNRVGTQYF	TGTGCCAGCAGCTTAAACAGGGTAGGGACCCAGTACTTC	NA	NA	TRBV13	TRBJ2-5
CASSESAGGGGGELFF	TGTGCCAGCAGTGAGTCGGCAGGGGGCGGCGGCGGGGAGCTGTTTTTT	TRBD1	NA	TRBV6-1	TRBJ2-2
CASSQLDRLAKNIQYF	TGCGCCAGCAGCCAACTGGACAGGCTAGCCAAAAACATTCAGTACTTC	TRBD1	NA	TRBV4-1	TRBJ2-4
CASSARQRGDNEQFF	TGTGCCAGCAGTGCCCGACAGCGGGGGGACAATGAGCAGTTCTTC	TRBD2	NA	TRBV6-1	TRBJ2-1
CASSIAPGLAVRQFF	TGTGCCAGTAGTATTGCCCCCGGACTAGCGGTGAGGCAGTTCTTC	TRBD2	NA	TRBV19	TRBJ2-1
CASRDSLNQPQHF	TGTGCCTCTAGGGACAGCTTAAATCAGCCCCAGCATTTT	TRBD1	NA	TRBV28	TRBJ1-5
CASRARDFRGGYTF	TGTGCCAGCAGAGCACGGGACTTCCGTGGAGGCTACACCTTC	NA	NA	TRBV25-1	TRBJ1-2
CASTFSRGGYSNQPQHF	TGTGCCAGTACTTTTAGTAGGGGGGGATATAGCAATCAGCCCCAGCATTTT	NA	NA	TRBV19	TRBJ1-5
CASSVDRGNYGYTF	TGTGCCAGCAGCGTGGACAGGGGGAACTATGGCTACACCTTC	TRBD1	NA	TRBV9	TRBJ1-2
CAWSVLGGAGELFF	TGTGCCTGGAGTGTATTGGGAGGGGCCGGGGAGCTGTTTTTT	TRBD2	NA	TRBV30	TRBJ2-2
CASSWTVFQETQYF	TGTGCCAGCAGTTGGACAGTATTTCAAGAGACCCAGTACTTC	NA	NA	TRBV6-5	TRBJ2-5
CAISLGQGLEYGYTF	TGTGCCATCAGCCTCGGACAGGGGCTAGAGTATGGCTACACCTTC	TRBD1	NA	TRBV10-3	TRBJ1-2
CASSKQGDLYEQYF	TGTGCCAGCAGTAAACAGGGCGACCTCTACGAGCAGTACTTC	NA	NA	TRBV6-1	TRBJ2-7
CASSLGLAGTRDEQYF	TGTGCCAGCAGCTTAGGATTAGCGGGAACAAGGGACGAGCAGTACTTC	TRBD2	NA	TRBV7-2	TRBJ2-7
CASSPNDRDAYGYTF	TGTGCCAGCTCCCCAAATGACAGGGACGCCTATGGCTACACCTTC	TRBD1	NA	TRBV18	TRBJ1-2
CASIRDRDTGELFF	TGTGCCAGCATTAGGGACAGAGACACCGGGGAGCTGTTTTTT	TRBD1	NA	TRBV2	TRBJ2-2
CASSLSSSYEQYF	TGCGCCAGCAGCCTGTCTAGCTCCTACGAGCAGTACTTC	NA	NA	TRBV5-1	TRBJ2-7
CASSPRGTYEQYF	TGTGCCAGCAGCCCTCGGGGAACCTACGAGCAGTACTTC	NA	NA	TRBV7-2	TRBJ2-7
CASSRTGTGELFF	TGTGCCAGCTCTCGTACAGGGACCGGGGAGCTGTTTTTT	NA	NA	TRBV18	TRBJ2-2
CASSIGLAGTTDYNEQFF	TGTGCCAGTAGTATTGGACTAGCGGGAACAACGGACTACAATGAGCAGTTCTTC	TRBD2	once	TRBV19	TRBJ2-1
CASSVTGDQPQHF	TGTGCCAGCAGTGTTACAGGGGATCAGCCCCAGCATTTT	TRBD1	NA	TRBV6-1	TRBJ1-5
CASSPLRGYGYTF	TGTGCCAGCAGCCCCCTCCGGGGTTATGGCTACACCTTC	NA	NA	TRBV14	TRBJ1-2
CAISVHDREETQYF	TGTGCCATCAGTGTACACGACAGAGAAGAGACCCAGTACTTC	NA	few	TRBV10-3	TRBJ2-5
CAWSASNEQFF	TGTGCCTGGAGCGCTAGCAATGAGCAGTTCTTC	NA	NA	TRBV30	TRBJ2-1
CASSSITGDTEAFF	TGTGCCAGCAGCTCCATCACAGGAGACACTGAAGCTTTCTTT	NA	NA	TRBV5-4	TRBJ1-1
CSTRDSYGYTF	TGCAGCACCCGGGACAGCTATGGCTACACCTTC	TRBD1	once	TRBV29-1	TRBJ1-2
CASSYGRGELYNEQFF	TGTGCCAGCAGTTACGGTCGGGGGGAGCTCTACAATGAGCAGTTCTTC	TRBD2	NA	TRBV6-6	TRBJ2-1
CASSLTLQPQGVNEQFF	TGTGCCAGCAGCTTAACGCTCCAGCCCCAGGGCGTCAATGAGCAGTTCTTC	NA	NA	TRBV7-3	TRBJ2-1
CASSQGGGWQDSTEAFF	TGTGCCAGCAGCCAAGGGGGGGGGTGGCAAGACAGCACTGAAGCTTTCTTT	NA	NA	TRBV4-2	TRBJ1-1
CASSLAGGGTEAFF	TGTGCCAGCAGCTTGGCAGGGGGAGGCACTGAAGCTTTCTTT	TRBD1	once	TRBV5-4	TRBJ1-1
CSVAGAAGIPEKTQYF	TGCAGCGTTGCAGGTGCAGCGGGAATCCCCGAGAAGACCCAGTACTTC	TRBD2	NA	TRBV29-1	TRBJ2-5
CASSQDESTGTYEQYF	TGTGCCAGCAGCCAAGATGAGTCGACAGGGACCTACGAGCAGTACTTC	TRBD1	many	TRBV4-2	TRBJ2-7
CASSALAGVGQETQYF	TGTGCCAGCAGTGCCCTAGCGGGAGTAGGTCAAGAGACCCAGTACTTC	TRBD2	few	TRBV6-4	TRBJ2-5